The clone carrying this TCR beta chain was found once. Its antigen remains unidentified. The sample belongs to a study of graft-versus-host responses after intestinal transplantation. Study at large: Anti-thymocyte globulin served as induction for all recipients, who then took tacrolimus and steroids for approximately three years.

Assay used: immunoSEQ multiplex PCR; TCRdb lists only in-frame clones, some missing. The sample carries approximately 68,000 clones, 90% recorded once. V was trimmed by 2 bases and J by 3 bases, leaving 14 bases between them. Germline V gene data show CDR1 as MNHNS and CDR2 as SASEGT. The length of the CDR3 is 17 residues. Specimen: unstimulated CD8+ T cells sorted from spleen or lymph node cells, collected before transplant. The TCR was taken from a human donor who was the organ donor for an intestinal transplant. This rearrangement joins TRBV6-1 to TRBJ1-6, with D possibly TRBD1 on 6 matching bases. The chain's CDR3 is CASSEYGTTDYNSPLHF. CDR3 in DNA: TGTGCCAGCAGTGAATATGGGACAACCGACTATAATTCACCCCTCCACTTT.